This TCR beta chain originates from a study of blood T cells in healthy people across ages. PCR was performed a second time for about 7 to 11 cycles using a sample-barcoded 5' primer and a J-beta primer mix. Samples each returned at least 3 million CDR3-containing paired-end reads. From the 5' RACE reads, TCRdb called clonotypes with MiXCR, one entry per CDR3 protein. In the table there are hundreds of thousands of distinct CDR3 sequences, approximately 30% of which are singletons. This clonotype was recorded at least ten times. Each sample provided at least 5 micrograms of extracted total RNA. This sequence was found in a woman older than 75 in good health. The sequencing sample was made of blood.

In DNA form, the CDR3 reads TGCAGCGTCGGGACAGGGATCACAGATACGCAGTATTTT. Residues: CSVGTGITDTQYF. The chain has TRBV29-1 and TRBJ2-3; 9 bases are a match to TRBD1. Germline values: CDR1 SQVTM, CDR2 ANQGSEA. The CDR3 length is 13 residues. Germline trimming cut 6 bases from V and 2 bases from J; bases unmatched to any gene: 3.